A single sample gave rise to the 6 T cell receptor beta chains below, sequenced in a study of blood T cell repertoires in COVID-19 (TCRdb year 2020). The protocol used for the library was the immunoSEQ multiplex PCR assay. Drawn from immuneACCESS, this table holds only the in-frame rearrangements with V and J called that TCRdb kept. Clones are partly lost; checked studies trace under half to an unresolved V gene and leave the rest unexplained. For this sample the table gives around 81,000 clones, of which approximately 80% were detected only once. In total, the top ten clones hold roughly 12% of the sample. The sample was peripheral blood. The source of these receptors is a human donor in a cohort sampled during active COVID-19.

The V and J genes are TRBV5-1 and TRBJ1-6; TRBD1 aligns across 10 bases. The junction had 4 bases not matched to a gene; V was cut back by 0 bases and J by 10 bases. The CDR3 length is 15 residues. Germline V gives CDR1 SGHRS, CDR2 YFSETQ. The CDR3 protein is CASSLGDRGRSPLHF. CDR3 coding DNA: TGCGCCAGCAGCTTGGGGGACAGGGGACGATCACCCCTCCACTTT.

The chain has TRBV27 and TRBJ1-1; possible D gene TRBD1, 6 bases. The CDR3 has 13 residues. In germline, CDR1 is MNHEY, CDR2 SMNVEV (reference sequence). With 10 bases removed from V and 3 bases from J, the gap between germline ends came to 15 bases. CDR3 sequence: CATQGLGDTEAFF. The DNA for the CDR3 is TGTGCCACTCAGGGGTTAGGGGACACTGAAGCTTTCTTT.

The chain couples TRBV12-3 or TRBV12-4 to TRBJ2-5; D possibly corresponds to TRBD1 (6 bases). V was clipped by 7 bases and J by 5 bases, with 14 bases between them. This CDR3 contains 13 residues. CDR3 sequence reads: CASTLSGVETQYF. The CDR3 nucleotides are TGTGCCAGCACCCTTTCAGGGGTTGAGACCCAGTACTTC.

The chain joins TRBV18 to TRBJ2-3; D may be TRBD2 (5 bases). The CDR3 covers 15 residues. Germline V CDR1 and CDR2: KGHSH, LQKENI. Trimming pared 4 bases from V and 4 bases from J, leaving 15 bases between. In DNA, the CDR3 is TGTGCCAGCTCACGATCCCCCCGGGGATCAGATACGCAGTATTTT. This encodes CASSRSPRGSDTQYF.

This clone occurred a few times. The rearrangement links TRBV2 to TRBJ2-1, with 8 bases matching TRBD1. Germline V gives CDR1 SNHLY, CDR2 FYNNEI. The CDR3 spans 14 residues. The V gene end was trimmed by 6 bases and the J gene end by 6 bases; junction bases not matched to a gene: 7. The CDR3 DNA sequence: TGTGCCAGCAGCCAGGACAGGGCACCCAATGAGCAGTTCTTC. Translation: CASSQDRAPNEQFF.

V usage is TRBV5-4 and J usage is TRBJ1-6; D unresolved. The CDR3 totals 15 residues. Germline V gene data show CDR1 as SGHNT and CDR2 as YYREEE (reference sequence). With 2 bases removed from V and 0 bases from J, the gap between germline ends came to 6 bases. The CDR3 protein is CASSLLSSYNSPLHF. The CDR3 nucleotides read TGTGCCAGCAGCTTACTAAGCTCCTATAATTCACCCCTCCACTTT.